The next 21 T cell receptor beta chains were all read from a single sample in a study of shared clonotypes between healthy human individuals. The repertoire was sequenced with immunoSEQ multiplex PCR; TCRdb's copy has only in-frame clones and lacks some. The top ten clones hold approximately 1.6% of a sample with around 700,000 clones, 74% of them seen once. Material: memory CD4+ T cells sorted from blood. The sample's subset: CD45RA-negative fraction. The source of these receptors is a young woman in good health.

This rearrangement joins TRBV6-1 to TRBJ1-2; no definite D call. Trimming took 1 base from V and 2 from J, leaving 8 bases between them. The germline V gene encodes CDR1 MNHNS and CDR2 SASEGT. The CDR3 spans 14 residues. The CDR3 sequence: CASSEGTGNYGYTF. CDR3 bases: TGTGCCAGCAGTGAAGGAACGGGGAACTATGGCTACACCTTC.

This clone was found once. As DNA, the CDR3 is TGTGCCAGCTCACCATCTGGCGGGAGGACAGATACGCAGTATTTT. This sequence encodes CASSPSGGRTDTQYF. The chain recombines TRBV18 with TRBJ2-3; 8 bases are shared with TRBD2. Per the germline V gene, CDR1 is KGHSH and CDR2 is LQKENI. Trimming at V came to 2 bases and at J to 3 bases, leaving 4 bases not matched to a gene. The CDR3 contains 15 residues.

The V call is TRBV28, the J call TRBJ1-2, with a tentative D call TRBD1 (5 bases). With 10 bases removed from V and 8 bases from J, the gap between germline ends came to 17 bases. The CDR3 is 12 residues long. CDR1 and CDR2 from the germline V gene are MDHEN and SYDVKM. CDR3 nucleotides: TGTGCCACTTCCCGGGGGGGGTTAGGCTACACCTTC. Translating it yields CATSRGGLGYTF.

The CDR3 reads CASSRDTGYTF. For the CDR3, the DNA is TGTGCCAGCAGCCGGGACACTGGCTACACCTTC. The chain combines TRBV2 with TRBJ1-2, with TRBD1 as a possible D gene (6 bases). V was pared by 6 bases and J by 7 bases, with 9 bases between. In germline, CDR1 is SNHLY, CDR2 FYNNEI. This CDR3 is built from 11 residues.

CDR3 residues: CAISGAGVGTGELFF. As DNA, the CDR3 is TGTGCCATCAGTGGGGCAGGGGTGGGAACCGGGGAGCTGTTTTTT. The chain recombines TRBV10-3 with TRBJ2-2, with D perhaps TRBD1 (6 bases). Between the trimmed V and J ends, which lost 4 bases and 5 bases, there was a span of 14 bases. The germline V gene has CDR1 ENHRY and CDR2 SYGVKD. The length of the CDR3 is 15 residues.

About this clone: The junction departs from germline at one end; a sequencing error may be responsible. Additional DNA sequences in this sample encode the identical CDR3. The rearrangement joins TRBV7-9 to TRBJ2-7, with 12 bases identical to TRBD2. There are 15 residues in the CDR3. The V gene's germline CDR1 is SEHNR and CDR2 FQNEAQ (reference sequence). The CDR3 spells CASSLAGGSSYEQYF. DNA of the CDR3: TGTGCCAGCAGCCTAGCGGGAGGGAGCTCCTACGAGCAGTACTTC. The whole variable domain, remainder taken from reference TRBV7-9 and TRBJ2-7, is DTGVSQNPRHKITKRGQNVTFRCDPISEHNRLYWYRQTLGQGPEFLTYFQNEAQLEKSRLLSDRFSAERPKGSFSTLEIQRTEQGDSAMYLCASSLAGGSSYEQYFGPGTRLTVT.

This chain links TRBV7-3 with TRBJ2-2; D uncertain. The CDR3 loop spans 13 amino acids. Germline V CDR1 and CDR2: SGHTA, FQGTGA. Trimming stripped 1 base from V and 7 bases from J, with 7 bases between. The DNA of the CDR3 is TGTGCCAGCAGCTTAATGAAAGGCGGGGAGCTGTTTTTT. Protein product: CASSLMKGGELFF.

The chain recombines TRBV18 with TRBJ2-7, with D unclear. Germline V gives CDR1 KGHSH, CDR2 LQKENI. The V gene lost 2 bases and the J gene lost 7 bases, with 15 bases spanning the gap. This CDR3 contains 14 residues. CDR3 sequence reads: CASSPMATTSEQYF. In DNA form, the CDR3 reads TGTGCCAGCTCACCAATGGCAACTACAAGTGAGCAGTACTTC.

As regards this clone: This same CDR3 is encoded by further DNA sequences in the sample. The chain recombines TRBV5-8 with TRBJ2-1; D not certain. The CDR3 covers 11 residues. Germline assignment: CDR1 SGHTS and CDR2 YDEGEE. The V and J ends lost 1 base and 7 bases respectively, with 3 bases between them. The CDR3 bases are TGTGCCAGCAGCTTGTATAATGAGCAGTTCTTC. As protein: CASSLYNEQFF.

This chain connects TRBV28 to TRBJ2-1, with D possibly being TRBD1 or TRBD2 (6 bases each). The CDR3 is 14 residues long. CDR1 and CDR2 from the germline V gene are MDHEN and SYDVKM. V shed 8 bases and J shed 6 bases, with 17 bases lying between them. For the CDR3, the DNA is TGTGCCAGCGAAAGACCTGGGGGGCCCAATGAGCAGTTCTTC. This translates into CASERPGGPNEQFF.

This chain links TRBV6-4 with TRBJ1-1; a possible D gene is TRBD1 (5 bases). The CDR3 runs to 13 residues. Germline V lookup: CDR1 MRHNA, CDR2 SNTAGT. V was shortened by 4 bases and J by 1 base, with 7 bases between the two germline ends. For the CDR3, the DNA is TGTGCCAGCAGTGGGACACCGAACACTGAAGCTTTCTTT. Amino acids: CASSGTPNTEAFF.

The rearrangement joins TRBV25-1 to TRBJ1-3, with D unclear. V was shortened by 4 bases and J by 9 bases, with 7 bases between the two germline ends. The CDR3 consists of 11 residues. Germline V gene data show CDR1 as MGHDK and CDR2 as SYGVNS. CDR3 residues: CASSAGVTIYF. The DNA of the CDR3 is TGTGCCAGCAGTGCCGGGGTCACCATATATTTT. The full variable domain, completed using reference TRBV25-1 and TRBJ1-3, is EADIYQTPRYLVIGTGKKITLECSQTMGHDKMYWYQQDPGMELHLIHYSYGVNSTEKGDLSSESTVSRIRTEHFPLTLESARPSHTSQYLCASSAGVTIYFGEGSWLTVV.

CDR3 protein: CASSPDTLDTQYF. CDR3 coding DNA: TGTGCCAGCTCACCAGACACCCTAGATACGCAGTATTTT. The chain uses TRBV18 and TRBJ2-3; no reliable D call. CDR1 is KGHSH and CDR2 is LQKENI in the germline V gene. V lost 2 bases to trimming and J lost 5 bases, with 8 bases between them. This CDR3 is built from 13 residues. Full variable domain (outside the CDR3, taken from reference TRBV18 and TRBJ2-3): NAGVMQNPRHLVRRRGQEARLRCSPMKGHSHVYWYRQLPEEGLKFMVYLQKENIIDESGMPKERFSAEFPKEGPSILRIQQVVRGDSAAYFCASSPDTLDTQYFGPGTRLTVL.

The chain links TRBV5-8 to TRBJ2-5; 13 nucleotides match TRBD2. The CDR3 has 17 residues. Trimming took 6 bases from V and 5 from J; bases not matched to a gene: 13. CDR1 and CDR2 from the germline V gene are SGHTS and YDEGEE. CDR3 region: CASIPLAGGPVAETQYF. CDR3 DNA sequence: TGTGCCAGCATCCCACTAGCGGGAGGGCCGGTTGCGGAGACCCAGTACTTC.

V and J are TRBV19 and TRBJ1-5; D unresolved. Germline CDR1 and CDR2: LNHDA and SQIVND (reference sequence). Trimming took off 5 bases at V and 3 bases at J, with 8 bases between the two ends. The CDR3 consists of 13 residues. The CDR3 bases are TGTGCCAGTAGTGGAGGCTTCAATCAGCCCCAGCATTTT. It specifies CASSGGFNQPQHF.

In regard to this clone: A read error is possible here, since a much larger clone lies one base away. This chain uses TRBV25-1 with TRBJ1-5; TRBD1 is a possible D gene (5 bases). The CDR3 is 13 residues long. Trimming took off 3 bases at V and 2 bases at J, with 5 bases between the two ends. Germline CDR1 MGHDK, CDR2 SYGVNS. CDR3: CASSDRGNQPQHF. CDR3 nucleotide sequence: TGTGCCAGCAGTGACAGGGGCAATCAGCCCCAGCATTTT.

This clone was seen a few times. The chain is built from TRBV2 and TRBJ2-5, with 8 bases aligning to TRBD1. The CDR3 contains 15 residues. Germline V gene lookup returns CDR1 SNHLY and CDR2 FYNNEI. V lost 6 bases and J lost 5; bases outside the gene matches: 11. The CDR3 region is CASSSSGTGHETQYF. Written as DNA, the CDR3 is TGTGCCAGCAGCTCATCTGGGACAGGTCACGAGACCCAGTACTTC.

The V and J genes are TRBV10-3 and TRBJ2-1; D is undetermined. Deletions cut 3 bases from V and 2 bases from J, with 11 bases between. The CDR3 spans 15 residues. The germline gives CDR1 ENHRY, CDR2 SYGVKD. CDR3 loop: CAISDSQNTYNEQFF. CDR3 nucleotide sequence: TGTGCCATCAGTGACAGTCAGAACACCTACAATGAGCAGTTCTTC.

The chain links TRBV30 to TRBJ2-7; D ambiguous. The V end lost 4 bases, the J end lost 1 base, and 11 bases lay between the germline ends. Per the germline V gene, CDR1 is GTSNPN and CDR2 is SVGIG (reference sequence). This CDR3 has 13 residues. The CDR3 bases are TGTGCCTGGAACCCGGGCACTTCCTACGAGCAGTACTTC. Protein: CAWNPGTSYEQYF.

This clone was observed a single time. Different DNA sequences within this sample yield the same CDR3. J is TRBJ2-1 and V is TRBV5-1; D is undetermined. Germline V lookup: CDR1 SGHRS, CDR2 YFSETQ. The CDR3 is 13 amino acids. V was pared by 1 base and J by 2 bases, with 4 bases between. CDR3 in DNA: TGCGCCAGCAGCTTGATAGCCTACAATGAGCAGTTCTTC. This codes for CASSLIAYNEQFF.

CDR3 protein: CASSFAGHEQFF. The CDR3 DNA reads TGTGCCAGCAGCTTCGCTGGGCATGAGCAGTTCTTC. The chain recombines TRBV11-2 with TRBJ2-1, with D uncertain. Looked up from germline, CDR1 is SGHAT and CDR2 is FQNNGV. V lost 3 bases to trimming and J lost 8 bases, with 8 bases between them. CDR3 size: 12 residues.